A selection of T cell receptor beta chains follows, all from one sample in a study of shared clonotypes between healthy human individuals. Data came from immunoSEQ multiplex PCR; TCRdb stores just in-frame clones and leaves some out. This sample has about 2.2 million clones, with 93% found just once. The sequencing input was naive CD8+ T cells from PBMCs. The receptors come from a man between 18 and 29 years old in good health. Some clones in this sample may be carry-over from other donors' samples. The CDR3 runs from the conserved cysteine through the conserved F or W. D genes are given only for firm matches. Some rows mark clone size as missing; the rest say once, few, many or name a class of expanded clone.

>NA|TRBJ2-3|TRBV28|NA
TGTGCCAGCAGCCCCATTAGCGGAAGCACAGATACGCAGTATTTT
CASSPISGSTDTQYF
>NA|TRBJ1-5|TRBV5-6|few
TGTGCCAGCAGCCCGGGACCAAATCAGCCCCAGCATTTT
CASSPGPNQPQHF
>TRBD1|TRBJ2-1|TRBV28|NA
TGTGCCAGCAGTTGGGCTCCGGGACAGTCCTACAATGAGCAGTTCTTC
CASSWAPGQSYNEQFF
>TRBD1|TRBJ2-2|TRBV5-8|once
TGTGCCAGCAGCCCGGGACAGGAGGTGAACACCGGGGAGCTGTTTTTT
CASSPGQEVNTGELFF
>TRBD1|TRBJ2-6|TRBV27|NA
TGTGCCAGCAGACCCGAACAGGGGGTGTATGGGGCCAACGTCCTGACTTTC
CASRPEQGVYGANVLTF
>NA|TRBJ1-3|TRBV28|NA
TGTGCCAGCAGTAACCAGGGAACTGGAAACACCATATATTTT
CASSNQGTGNTIYF
>NA|TRBJ2-7|TRBV9|NA
TGTGCCAGCAGCCCGGGAGGACAGATCTACGAGCAGTACTTC
CASSPGGQIYEQYF
>NA|TRBJ2-1|TRBV5-5|NA
TGTGCCAGCAGCCTGCTTGACAATGAGCAGTTCTTC
CASSLLDNEQFF
>NA|TRBJ1-5|TRBV19|NA
TGTGCCAGTAGTATCTGGAGACAGTCCAATCAGCCCCAGCATTTT
CASSIWRQSNQPQHF
>NA|TRBJ2-1|TRBV4-1|few
TGCGCCAGCAGCCACCTCCTACTTGAGTGGGAGCAGTTCTTC
CASSHLLLEWEQFF
>NA|TRBJ2-7|TRBV21-1|NA
TGTGCCAGCAGCAAACGTGCGGACAGACCCTACGAGCAGTACTTC
CASSKRADRPYEQYF
>NA|TRBJ2-3|TRBV27|NA
TGTGCCAGCAGTTTCGGGTCGAAGGAGCAGTATTTT
CASSFGSKEQYF
>TRBD1|TRBJ1-2|TRBV18|NA
TGTGCCAGCTCACCTAGACAGGGAGATGGCTACACCTTC
CASSPRQGDGYTF
>NA|TRBJ2-3|TRBV7-9|NA
TGTGCCAGCAGCTCACTAGCAGATACGCAGTATTTT
CASSSLADTQYF
>NA|TRBJ1-2|TRBV7-9|NA
TGTGCCAGCAGCTCGGGAGGGACGGCTAACTATGGCTACACCTTC
CASSSGGTANYGYTF
>TRBD1|TRBJ2-1|TRBV2|NA
TGTGCCAGCAGTGATCTCGACAGGGCCCCAGGGGATGAGCAGTTCTTC
CASSDLDRAPGDEQFF
>NA|TRBJ2-5|TRBV7-3|once
TGTGCCAGCAGCTTAACCCGGATCACCGGGGAGACCCAGTACTTC
CASSLTRITGETQYF
>NA|TRBJ1-1|TRBV2|NA
TGTGCCAGCAGTGAAACTGTTCCGCAGACCACTGAAGCTTTCTTT
CASSETVPQTTEAFF
>TRBD2|TRBJ2-3|TRBV7-2|NA
TGTGCCAGCAGCTTAACTAGCGGGAGGGGCAGCACAGATACGCAGTATTTT
CASSLTSGRGSTDTQYF
>TRBD2|TRBJ2-7|TRBV27|NA
TGTGCCAGCAGGTCTAGCGGCTCCTACGAGCAGTACTTC
CASRSSGSYEQYF
>TRBD2|TRBJ2-1|TRBV7-2|NA
TGTGCCAGCAGCTTAGTGGGGACTAGCGGGTACAATGAGCAGTTCTTC
CASSLVGTSGYNEQFF
>NA|TRBJ1-2|TRBV5-4|NA
TGTGCCAGCAGCCGGGGGCGAGGCGGCTACACCTTC
CASSRGRGGYTF
>TRBD1|TRBJ1-2|TRBV30|few
TGTGCCTGGGGGACAGGCTCCTCGCTCTATGGCTACACCTTC
CAWGTGSSLYGYTF
>NA|TRBJ2-7|TRBV29-1|NA
TGCAGCGCGGTCGTCTTAGGGGACGAGCAGTACTTC
CSAVVLGDEQYF
>NA|TRBJ2-1|TRBV19|NA
TGTGCCAGTACCACTTCAGCAGACACCTACAATGAGCAGTTCTTC
CASTTSADTYNEQFF
>TRBD1|TRBJ2-7|TRBV5-1|few
TGCGCCAGCAGCTCGGACAGGGGCTACGAGCAGTACTTC
CASSSDRGYEQYF
>NA|TRBJ1-5|TRBV28|NA
TGTGCCAGCATCTCGATTGGTTATAGCAATCAGCCCCAGCATTTT
CASISIGYSNQPQHF
>TRBD1|TRBJ2-5|TRBV6-5|NA
TGTGCCAGCAGTCTGGGACAGAGTGGGGAGACCCAGTACTTC
CASSLGQSGETQYF
>NA|TRBJ1-5|TRBV9|NA
TGTGCCAGCAGCGTAGGCCCGAAGGAGGAGCCCCAGCATTTT
CASSVGPKEEPQHF
>TRBD2|TRBJ2-7|TRBV5-6|NA
TGTGCCAGCAGCCCTCGGACTAGCGCCGTGACCACCTATGAGCAGTACTTC
CASSPRTSAVTTYEQYF
>NA|TRBJ1-5|TRBV25-1|NA
TGTGCCAGCAGTGACTTCAGGGGCAATCAGCCCCAGCATTTT
CASSDFRGNQPQHF
>TRBD1|TRBJ2-7|TRBV27|NA
TGTGCCAGCAGCCTACGGGACAGGGCCCTCTACGAGCAGTACTTC
CASSLRDRALYEQYF
>NA|TRBJ1-1|TRBV4-1|NA
TGCGCCAGCAGCCAAGATTCCCCTAATGAAGCTTTCTTT
CASSQDSPNEAFF
>NA|TRBJ1-1|TRBV5-4|NA
TGTGCCAGCGAGAGGTGGGGGCTGAACACTGAAGCTTTCTTT
CASERWGLNTEAFF
>NA|TRBJ1-1|TRBV27|few
TGTGCCAGCAGTTTAATGTCTTCCAACACTGAAGCTTTCTTT
CASSLMSSNTEAFF
>NA|TRBJ2-3|TRBV6-4|NA
TGTGCCAGCAGAAGGGGCCAGTGCGCAGATACGCAGTATTTT
CASRRGQCADTQYF
>NA|TRBJ2-3|TRBV28|NA
TGTGCCAGCAGCCCAGTCGTAAGGGAAACCTCCACAGATACGCAGTATTTT
CASSPVVRETSTDTQYF
>NA|TRBJ2-1|TRBV7-3|NA
TGTGCCAGCAGCTGGGATCCGGCTAGCTCCTACAATGAGCAGTTCTTC
CASSWDPASSYNEQFF
>NA|TRBJ2-7|TRBV4-1|NA
TGCGCCAGCAGCCAAGTTGCAGGACTTACTACCTACGAGCAGTACTTC
CASSQVAGLTTYEQYF
>NA|TRBJ2-7|TRBV4-2|NA
TGTGCCAGCAGCCAAGCGTGGGCTACCTACGAGCAGTACTTC
CASSQAWATYEQYF
>NA|TRBJ2-3|TRBV7-2|NA
TGTGCCAGCAGCTTAGGTGCTAGCGGCACAGATACGCAGTATTTT
CASSLGASGTDTQYF
>NA|TRBJ1-1|TRBV11-1|NA
TGTGCCAGCAGCTGGGGAGTGAACACTGAAGCTTTCTTT
CASSWGVNTEAFF
>TRBD1|TRBJ1-2|TRBV27|NA
TGTGCCAGCAGTTTCCATGGGACAGGGGTTGGCTATGGCTACACCTTC
CASSFHGTGVGYGYTF
>NA|TRBJ2-7|TRBV27|NA
TGTGCCAGCAGTGGCGGACTTGGCTACGAGCAGTACTTC
CASSGGLGYEQYF
>NA|TRBJ2-7|TRBV13|NA
TGTGCCAGCAGCCCCCGGATGACCTACGAGCAGTACTTC
CASSPRMTYEQYF
>TRBD1|TRBJ1-2|TRBV5-4|NA
TGTGCCAGCAGCTTATTACCCGGGACAGGTCCGGATGGCTACACCTTC
CASSLLPGTGPDGYTF
>NA|TRBJ1-1|TRBV10-3|NA
TGTGCCATCAGTCCCCCTCTGGCCACTGAAGCTTTCTTT
CAISPPLATEAFF
>TRBD2|TRBJ2-1|TRBV28|NA
TGTGCCAGCAGTTTACTAGCGGGGAGCTCCTACAATGAGCAGTTCTTC
CASSLLAGSSYNEQFF
>TRBD1|TRBJ1-1|TRBV27|NA
TGTGCCAGCAGTTTATCGGTGGGTACAGGGGCGACTGAAGCTTTCTTT
CASSLSVGTGATEAFF
>NA|TRBJ2-2|TRBV4-1|NA
TGCGCCAGCAGCCCGTATGCGGCAGGCCAAATCGCGAACACCGGGGAGCTGTTTTTT
CASSPYAAGQIANTGELFF
>NA|TRBJ2-7|TRBV7-9|NA
TGTGCCAGCAGCTCCATTCCCTACGAGCAGTACTTC
CASSSIPYEQYF
>NA|TRBJ2-1|TRBV14|NA
TGTGCCAGCCGGAGCTCCTACAATGAGCAGTTCTTC
CASRSSYNEQFF
>TRBD1|TRBJ1-2|TRBV9|NA
TGTGCCAGCAGAATGCAGGGGGCCTACTATGGCTACACCTTC
CASRMQGAYYGYTF
>TRBD1|TRBJ1-2|TRBV6-5|NA
TGTGCCAGCAGTTATATCCTAGACCGGGACAGCTATGGCTACACCTTC
CASSYILDRDSYGYTF
>TRBD2|TRBJ2-3|TRBV7-9|NA
TGTGCCAGCAGCGATGACCTCGTAGGTCCTAGCGGATACACAGATACGCAGTATTTT
CASSDDLVGPSGYTDTQYF
>TRBD1|TRBJ2-7|TRBV27|NA
TGTGCCAGCTGCATGGGACAGGGTGACGAGCAGTACTTC
CASCMGQGDEQYF
>TRBD2|TRBJ2-1|TRBV7-2|once
TGTGCCAGCAGCCCAAGACTAGCGGAGACCTACAATGAGCAGTTCTTC
CASSPRLAETYNEQFF
>TRBD1|TRBJ2-5|TRBV13|once
TGTGCCAGCAGCTACAGGGGGGCCCTGGTTGAGACCCAGTACTTC
CASSYRGALVETQYF
>NA|TRBJ1-1|TRBV19|NA
TGTGCCAGTAGTATTGAGGTCAACCGTGAAGCTTTCTTT
CASSIEVNREAFF